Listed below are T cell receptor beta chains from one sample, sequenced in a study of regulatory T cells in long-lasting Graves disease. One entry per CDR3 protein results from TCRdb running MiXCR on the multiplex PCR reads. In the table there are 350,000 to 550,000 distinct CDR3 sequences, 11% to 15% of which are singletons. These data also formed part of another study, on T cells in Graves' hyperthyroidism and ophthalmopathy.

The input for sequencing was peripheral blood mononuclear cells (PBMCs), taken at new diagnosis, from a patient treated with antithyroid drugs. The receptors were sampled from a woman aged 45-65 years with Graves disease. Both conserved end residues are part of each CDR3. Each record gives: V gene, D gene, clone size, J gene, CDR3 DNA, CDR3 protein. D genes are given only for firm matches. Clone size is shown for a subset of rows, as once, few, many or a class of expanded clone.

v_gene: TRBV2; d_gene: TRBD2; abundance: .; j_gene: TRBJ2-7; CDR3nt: TGTGCCAGCATCGAAGGATGGCTAGCGGGTTCCTCCTACGAGCAGTACTTC; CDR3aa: CASIEGWLAGSSYEQYF
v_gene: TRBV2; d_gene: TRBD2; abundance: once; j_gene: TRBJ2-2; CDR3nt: TGTGCCAGCGGTGAGTCCGGAGGGGGACTAGCGGGAGACACCGGGGAGCTGTTTTTT; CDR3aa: CASGESGGGLAGDTGELFF
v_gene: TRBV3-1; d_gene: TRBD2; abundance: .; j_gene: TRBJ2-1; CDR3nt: TGTGCCAGCAGCCATCTAGCGGGGGGCCCCTACAATGAGCAGTTCTTC; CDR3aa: CASSHLAGGPYNEQFF
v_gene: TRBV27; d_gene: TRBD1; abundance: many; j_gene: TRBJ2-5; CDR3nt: TGTGCCAGCAGTTTATTCTCAGGGGGACGAGAGACCCAGTACTTC; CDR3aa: CASSLFSGGRETQYF
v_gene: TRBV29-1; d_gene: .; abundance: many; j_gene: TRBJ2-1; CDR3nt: TGCAGCGTTGACGCGTCTAACTCCTACAATGAGCAGTTCTTC; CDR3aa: CSVDASNSYNEQFF
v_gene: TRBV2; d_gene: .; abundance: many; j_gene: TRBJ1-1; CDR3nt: TGTGCCAGCAGTAACTCAGGGATCGCGTTGCCTGAAGCTTTCTTT; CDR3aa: CASSNSGIALPEAFF
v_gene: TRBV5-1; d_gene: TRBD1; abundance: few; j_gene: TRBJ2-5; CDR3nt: TGCGCCAGCAGCTTGCAGGGGGTAGAAGAGACCCAGTACTTC; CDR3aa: CASSLQGVEETQYF
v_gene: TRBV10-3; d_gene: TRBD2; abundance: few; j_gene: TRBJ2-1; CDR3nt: TGTGCCATCAGTGAGTCACCGGGACTAGCTAGCAGCGCCTACAATGAGCAGTTCTTC; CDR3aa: CAISESPGLASSAYNEQFF
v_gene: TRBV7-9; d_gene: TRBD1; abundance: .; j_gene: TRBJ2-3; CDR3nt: TGTGCCAGCAGCCCTGGGACAGGGGACGCAGATACGCAGTATTTT; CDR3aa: CASSPGTGDADTQYF
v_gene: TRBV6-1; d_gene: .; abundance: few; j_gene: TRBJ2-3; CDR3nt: TGTGCCAGCAGACCGCTGAGGTTGACAGATACGCAGTATTTT; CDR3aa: CASRPLRLTDTQYF
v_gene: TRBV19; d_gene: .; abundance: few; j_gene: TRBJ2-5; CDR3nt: TGTGCCAGTAGTATAGGGTCACAGGGCCTAGAGACCCAGTACTTC; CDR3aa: CASSIGSQGLETQYF
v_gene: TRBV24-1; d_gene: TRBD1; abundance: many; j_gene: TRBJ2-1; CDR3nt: TGTGCCACCAGTGATCGACAGGGGGCCGGGAGGGCGAATGAGCAGTTCTTC; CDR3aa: CATSDRQGAGRANEQFF
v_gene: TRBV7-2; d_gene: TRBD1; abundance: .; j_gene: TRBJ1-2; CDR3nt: TGTGCCAGCAGCGTAGACGGGACAGTTTATGGCTACACCTTC; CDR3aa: CASSVDGTVYGYTF
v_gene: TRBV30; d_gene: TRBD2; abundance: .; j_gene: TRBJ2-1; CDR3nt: TGTGCCTGGAAGACTAGCGGGGGTTACAATGAGCAGTTCTTC; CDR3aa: CAWKTSGGYNEQFF
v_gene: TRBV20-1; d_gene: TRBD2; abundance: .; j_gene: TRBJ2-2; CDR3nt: TGCAGTGCTAGACTGGCTAGCGGCGCGAACACCGGGGAGCTGTTTTTT; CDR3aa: CSARLASGANTGELFF
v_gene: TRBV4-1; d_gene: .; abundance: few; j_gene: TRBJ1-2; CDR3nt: TGCGCCAGCAGCCAAGGGGCCCAGGGGTCCTATGGCTACACCTTC; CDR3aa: CASSQGAQGSYGYTF
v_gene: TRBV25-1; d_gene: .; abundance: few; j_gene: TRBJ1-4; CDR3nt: TGTGCCAGCAGTAAGCCGGGTTTGGGAGATGAAAAACTGTTTTTT; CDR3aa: CASSKPGLGDEKLFF
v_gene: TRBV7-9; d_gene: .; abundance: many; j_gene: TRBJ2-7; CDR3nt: TGTGCCAGCAGCTTAGAACAGTCGAGGCACCGGTACTACGAGCAGTACTTC; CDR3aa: CASSLEQSRHRYYEQYF
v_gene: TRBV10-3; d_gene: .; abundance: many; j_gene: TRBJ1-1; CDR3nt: TGTGCCATCAGTGAGTCGCCAGGGCGGTGGTCTGAAGCTTTCTTT; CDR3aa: CAISESPGRWSEAFF
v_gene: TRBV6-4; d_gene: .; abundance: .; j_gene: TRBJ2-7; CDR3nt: TGTGCCAGCAGTGACGCACCGGCGAGCGAGCAGTACTTC; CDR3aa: CASSDAPASEQYF
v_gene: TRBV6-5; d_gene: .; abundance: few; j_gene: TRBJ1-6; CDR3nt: TGTGCCAGCAGTTACTCGAGTAACCGAGACCTGAATTCACCCCTCCACTTT; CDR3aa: CASSYSSNRDLNSPLHF
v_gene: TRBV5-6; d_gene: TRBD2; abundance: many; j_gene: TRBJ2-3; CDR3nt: TGTGCCAGCAGCTTCTATAGCGGGTGGACAGATACGCAGTATTTT; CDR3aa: CASSFYSGWTDTQYF
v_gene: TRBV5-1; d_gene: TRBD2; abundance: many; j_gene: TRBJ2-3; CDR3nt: TGTGCCAGCAGCTTGGTAGCGGGTAGCACAGATACGCAGTATTTT; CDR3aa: CASSLVAGSTDTQYF
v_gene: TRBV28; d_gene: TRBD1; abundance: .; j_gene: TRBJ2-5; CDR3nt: TGTGCCAGCAGTCCTCGACAGGGTGCGAGAGAGACCCAGTACTTC; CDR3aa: CASSPRQGARETQYF
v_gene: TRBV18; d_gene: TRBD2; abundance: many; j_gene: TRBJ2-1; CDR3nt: TGTGCCAGCTCAGCGTTAGCGGGAGACACCTACAATGAGCAGTTCTTC; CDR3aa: CASSALAGDTYNEQFF
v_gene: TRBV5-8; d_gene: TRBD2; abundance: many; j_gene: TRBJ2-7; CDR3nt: TGTGCCAGCAGCTTGGAGGCGGGAGGGTACTACGAGCAGTACTTC; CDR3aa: CASSLEAGGYYEQYF